The source of this TCR beta chain is a study of T cell responses to AZD1222 COVID-19 vaccine. Pooled samples include second doses given at about 4 or 12 weeks. Concerning this clone itself: Antigen specificity is unknown.

The germline CDR1 and CDR2 sequences are MNHEY and SMNVEV (reference sequence). CDR3 size: 15 residues. The ends were cut back, 5 bases at V and 7 bases at J, with 15 bases in the middle. Points from the study as a whole: Dominant CD4 TCR responses targeted spike regions 160-218 and 743-854.

This table comes from immunoSEQ multiplex PCR, and its TCRdb copy is limited to in-frame clones, with some not included. The data contain roughly 140,000 clones, roughly 90% of them singletons. The clonotype was recovered from an adult who received the AZD1222 COVID-19 vaccine. The specimen was peripheral blood, collected 28 days after the second AZD1222 dose. The chain combines TRBV27 with TRBJ1-6; D call uncertain. In DNA, the CDR3 is TGTGCCAGCAGTCCTGCGGCAGGAGTAAATTCACCCCTCCACTTT. This sequence encodes CASSPAAGVNSPLHF.